Each of the 28 T cell receptor beta chains below was sequenced from the same sample in a study of graft-versus-host responses after intestinal transplantation. The method was immunoSEQ multiplex PCR; TCRdb's version includes in-frame clones alone and lacks a portion of them. Of 70,000 or so clones listed, approximately 87% were seen once; the top ten hold nearly 0.4%. These receptors' antigens are unknown. The specimen comprised unstimulated CD4+ T cells sorted from spleen or lymph node cells, sampled before transplant. These receptors all come from a human donor who was the organ donor for an intestinal transplant.

This chain uses TRBV19 with TRBJ2-3; TRBD2 matches at 9 bases. With V trimmed by 3 bases and J by 4 bases, 5 bases remained unmatched. CDR3 size: 15 residues. Looked up from germline, CDR1 is LNHDA and CDR2 is SQIVND (reference sequence). The CDR3 DNA reads as TGTGCCAGTAGTATTTTGGCGGGGGGGCCAGATACGCAGTATTTT. Its protein is CASSILAGGPDTQYF.

The count of this clone is one. The chain combines TRBV5-1 with TRBJ1-2; D is possibly TRBD1 (6 bases). The CDR3 consists of 14 residues. The ends were cut back, 4 bases at V and 3 bases at J, with 13 bases in the middle. Germline values: CDR1 SGHRS, CDR2 YFSETQ. The CDR3 loop is CASSPGAGDYGYTF. The CDR3 bases are TGCGCCAGCAGCCCGGGGGCGGGGGACTATGGCTACACCTTC.

The chain joins TRBV30 to TRBJ2-3; 9 positions match TRBD1. After removal of 4 bases from V and 4 bases from J, the junction contained 12 bases not matched to a gene. Germline lookup yields CDR1 GTSNPN and CDR2 SVGIG (reference sequence). CDR3 length: 16 amino acids. In nucleotides, the CDR3 is TGTGCCTGGAACCAGGCCGGGACAGGGTTTTCAGATACGCAGTATTTT. This codes for CAWNQAGTGFSDTQYF.

This chain links TRBV6-1 with TRBJ2-6; D might be TRBD1 (6 bases). Germline V gene data show CDR1 as MNHNS and CDR2 as SASEGT. The CDR3 has 18 residues. V lost 2 bases to trimming and J lost 0 bases, with 14 bases between them. CDR3 DNA sequence: TGTGCCAGCAGTGAAACGGACAGAATATCCTCTGGGGCCAACGTCCTGACTTTC. Protein sequence: CASSETDRISSGANVLTF.

This chain joins TRBV6-6 and TRBJ1-1; TRBD1 matches 8 bases. CDR3 size: 16 residues. Germline-derived CDR1 and CDR2 are MNHNY and SVGAGI (reference sequence). Losses at the gene ends were 7 bases for V and 6 bases for J; bases not matched to a gene: 16. The CDR3, as DNA: TGTGCCAGCACGAATCCCCGGGACAGGAGCCCCTCTGAAGCTTTCTTT. It specifies CASTNPRDRSPSEAFF.

This sequence joins TRBV27 and TRBJ1-2; 8 bases agree with TRBD1. Germline values: CDR1 MNHEY, CDR2 SMNVEV (reference sequence). This CDR3 comprises 15 residues. Trimming cost V 6 bases and J 3 bases; bases outside gene matches: 9. The CDR3 spells CASSNDRGYYYGYTF. The CDR3 nucleotides are TGTGCCAGCAGCAACGACAGGGGATATTACTATGGCTACACCTTC.

V is TRBV27 and J is TRBJ2-7, with TRBD1 matching 8 bases. Germline CDR1 is MNHEY and CDR2 is SMNVEV (reference sequence). The CDR3 is 14 residues long. As DNA, the CDR3 is TGTGCCAGCAGTTCTTCCCGACCTGGGACAGGAGATTCTGTC. The encoded protein is CASSSSRPGTGDSV.

The chain carries TRBV5-1 and TRBJ1-2; tentative D call: TRBD1 (5 bases). The V end lost 4 bases, the J end lost 11 bases, and 18 bases lay between the germline ends. Germline CDR1 and CDR2: SGHRS and YFSETQ. The CDR3 runs to 13 residues. The CDR3 DNA sequence: TGCGCCAGCAGCGGCCCAGGGATTCGGCTTTACACCTTC. It specifies CASSGPGIRLYTF. Full variable domain (missing parts from reference TRBV5-1 and TRBJ1-2): KAGVTQTPRYLIKTRGQQVTLSCSPISGHRSVSWYQQTPGQGLQFLFEYFSETQRNKGNFPGRFSGRQFSNSRSEMNVSTLELGDSALYLCASSGPGIRLYTFGSGTRLTVV.

V usage is TRBV7-8 and J usage is TRBJ1-2; tentative D call: TRBD1 (6 bases). The CDR3 contains 16 residues. The germline CDR1 and CDR2 sequences are SGHVS and FQNEAQ. Trimming took 0 bases from V and 6 from J, leaving 17 bases between them. The CDR3 loop reads CASSLARGGLGHGYTF. The CDR3 DNA follows: TGTGCCAGCAGCTTAGCGCGGGGGGGCTTGGGTCATGGCTACACCTTC.

The chain combines TRBV7-8 with TRBJ2-1; TRBD2 aligns across 10 bases. J lost 5 bases, V lost 4 bases, and 14 bases had no gene match. This CDR3 spans 18 amino acids. Per the germline V gene, CDR1 is SGHVS and CDR2 is FQNEAQ. This chain's CDR3 is CASSSLPGLAGVNNEQFF. Here the CDR3 DNA reads TGTGCCAGCAGCTCCCTCCCGGGGCTAGCGGGGGTCAACAATGAGCAGTTCTTC.

A single count supports this clone. The V and J genes are TRBV19 and TRBJ1-2; 8 nucleotides line up with TRBD1. Germline V gene sequence: CDR1 LNHDA, CDR2 SQIVND (reference sequence). V was clipped by 5 bases and J by 2 bases; unmatched bases: 7. There are 15 residues in the CDR3. CDR3 residues: CASSPRTGNNYGYTF. For the CDR3, the DNA is TGTGCCAGTAGTCCACGGACAGGGAACAACTATGGCTACACCTTC.

In this sample, this clone turned up once. V usage is TRBV28 and J usage is TRBJ1-6; the D is unclear. The V end was cut by 7 bases, the J end by 10 bases, with 11 bases between. Germline V gives CDR1 MDHEN, CDR2 SYDVKM. This CDR3 contains 12 residues. The CDR3, as DNA: TGTGCCAGCATGGAGCGAGGGTCACCCCTCCACTTT. As protein: CASMERGSPLHF.

This chain links TRBV18 with TRBJ1-5, with D unresolved. The V gene's germline CDR1 is KGHSH and CDR2 LQKENI. The CDR3 spans 13 residues. V was pared by 0 bases and J by 6 bases, with 6 bases between. The CDR3: CASSPPGTQPQHF. The CDR3 nucleotides read TGTGCCAGCTCACCACCTGGCACTCAGCCCCAGCATTTT.

V is TRBV6-1 and J is TRBJ1-5; 9 bases match TRBD1. The CDR3 loop spans 14 amino acids. Germline CDR1 MNHNS, CDR2 SASEGT. The J segment lost 3 bases and the V segment lost 5 bases, leaving 2 bases of the junction unmatched. The CDR3 region is CASSRDRVNQPQHF. The CDR3, as DNA: TGTGCCAGCAGTAGGGACAGGGTCAATCAGCCCCAGCATTTT.

The CDR3 sequence: CASSLLTGYNSPLHF. For the CDR3, the DNA is TGTGCCAGCAGTTTGCTGACAGGGTATAATTCACCCCTCCACTTT. The chain has TRBV28 and TRBJ1-6, with TRBD1 matching over 7 bases. V shed 3 bases, J shed 4 bases, and the junction held 3 bases outside the gene matches. Germline values: CDR1 MDHEN, CDR2 SYDVKM. This CDR3 contains 15 residues.

The CDR3 DNA is TGTGCCAGCAGTTACTCAGGGGGCCAAGGCAATCAGCCCCAGCATTTT. Translated: CASSYSGGQGNQPQHF. The chain is built from TRBV6-6 and TRBJ1-5; 7 positions agree with TRBD1. Germline V CDR1 and CDR2: MNHNY, SVGAGI (reference sequence). The CDR3 spans 16 residues. The V gene end was trimmed by 0 bases and the J gene end by 2 bases; junction bases not matched to a gene: 4.

This clone showed up just once. This sequence joins TRBV25-1 and TRBJ1-6; D unresolved. The CDR3 contains 15 residues. Germline V gene data show CDR1 as MGHDK and CDR2 as SYGVNS. Trimming cost V 4 bases and J 0 bases, with 7 bases left between them. The CDR3, as DNA: TGTGCCAGCAGTGCCCGTCCCTCCTATAATTCACCCCTCCACTTT. It is translated as CASSARPSYNSPLHF.

V is TRBV6-5 and J is TRBJ2-1; D might be TRBD2 (6 bases). Trimming stripped 2 bases from V and 2 bases from J, with 10 bases between. The CDR3 runs to 15 residues. The germline V gene encodes CDR1 MNHEY and CDR2 SVGAGI. CDR3 sequence (DNA): TGTGCCAGCAGTTACATTGGACTAACCTACAATGAGCAGTTCTTC. Residues: CASSYIGLTYNEQFF.

The gene calls are TRBV30 and TRBJ1-1; D is unresolved. Per the germline V gene, CDR1 is GTSNPN and CDR2 is SVGIG (reference sequence). This CDR3 spans 13 amino acids. V was pared by 4 bases and J by 1 base, with 10 bases between. The CDR3: CAWKRKQNTEAFF. DNA for the CDR3: TGTGCCTGGAAGCGGAAGCAGAACACTGAAGCTTTCTTT.

In DNA, the CDR3 is TGTGCCACCAGCAGAGTCCTAGCAGAGACCCAGTACTTC. This translates into CATSRVLAETQYF. The V gene is TRBV15, the J gene TRBJ2-5, with D tentatively TRBD2 (5 bases). Germline V gene sequence: CDR1 LNHNV, CDR2 YYDKDF (reference sequence). This CDR3 has 13 amino acids. Trimming removed 1 base at V and 4 bases at J, with 7 bases between.

V is TRBV6-5 and J is TRBJ1-6; D uncertain. Germline CDR1 and CDR2: MNHEY and SVGAGI. The CDR3 is made up of 15 amino acids. Trimming shortened V by 2 bases and J by 2 bases, and 7 bases separated the two germline ends. CDR3 protein: CASSYEGTYNSPLHF. CDR3 nucleotides: TGTGCCAGCAGTTACGAGGGAACCTATAATTCACCCCTCCACTTT.

This chain uses TRBV5-1 with TRBJ2-5; the match to TRBD1 covers 8 bases. Losses at the gene ends were 7 bases for V and 2 bases for J; bases not matched to a gene: 7. Germline V gene lookup returns CDR1 SGHRS and CDR2 YFSETQ. CDR3 length: 14 residues. CDR3 sequence (DNA): TGCGCCAGCGGAGGACAGGGTTGGCAAGAGACCCAGTACTTC. Protein: CASGGQGWQETQYF.

This clone has only one observation. V is TRBV6-5 and J is TRBJ1-5; D uncertain. Trimming removed 2 bases from V and 3 bases from J, with 8 bases in between. This CDR3 contains 14 residues. The V gene's germline CDR1 is MNHEY and CDR2 SVGAGI. CDR3 sequence reads: CASSYAGYNQPQHF. CDR3 nucleotide sequence: TGTGCCAGCAGTTACGCGGGCTACAATCAGCCCCAGCATTTT.

The chain combines TRBV4-2 with TRBJ1-5; D ambiguous. Germline assignment: CDR1 LGHNA and CDR2 YNFKEQ. The CDR3 loop spans 13 amino acids. Between the trimmed V and J ends, which lost 1 base and 5 bases, there was a span of 6 bases. The CDR3 DNA is TGTGCCAGCAGCCAAGCGGAGGATCAGCCCCAGCATTTT. This encodes CASSQAEDQPQHF.

The gene calls are TRBV7-9 and TRBJ1-5, with 7 bases fitting TRBD1. Germline V CDR1 and CDR2: SEHNR, FQNEAQ (reference sequence). The CDR3 consists of 17 residues. Trimming cost V 4 bases and J 5 bases; bases outside gene matches: 14. The CDR3 bases are TGTGCCAGCAGCTCGACAGGGTGGGAGGTCCCGTATCAGCCCCAGCATTTT. Amino acids: CASSSTGWEVPYQPQHF.

CDR3 amino acids: CASSLNRGRGETQYF. CDR3 DNA: TGTGCCAGCAGCCTGAACAGGGGCCGCGGAGAGACCCAGTACTTC. This rearrangement joins TRBV13 to TRBJ2-5, with 7 bases fitting TRBD1. Looked up from germline, CDR1 is PRHDT and CDR2 is FYEKMQ (reference sequence). The trim removed 5 bases at V and 4 bases at J, leaving 10 bases unmatched. The CDR3 contains 15 residues.

The chain links TRBV4-2 to TRBJ1-2, with a tentative D call TRBD1 (5 bases). CDR3 size: 16 residues. Between the trimmed V and J ends, which lost 3 bases and 8 bases, there was a span of 22 bases. Germline CDR1 LGHNA, CDR2 YNFKEQ. The CDR3 loop reads CASSQVRRNIGGGYTF. The DNA for the CDR3 is TGTGCCAGCAGCCAGGTCAGACGGAACATTGGGGGGGGCTACACCTTC.

The chain has TRBV1 and TRBJ2-1; no DNA check was done on the table's D call, TRBD1. TRBV1 is classified as a pseudogene. This CDR3 is built from 17 residues. CDR3 sequence reads: CTSSPLGILYTYNEQFF. The CDR3, as DNA: TGCACCAGCAGCCCTCTGGGCATTCTCTATACCTACAATGAGCAGTTCTTC.